The 12 T cell receptor beta chains below come from one sample, sequenced in a study of T-cell reconstitution after alpha-beta-depleted transplantation in children. The authors prepared the TCRbeta library with unique molecular identifiers. One entry per CDR3 protein results from TCRdb running MiXCR on the PCR reads. Of about 300,000 distinct CDR3 sequences in the sample, 10% were seen once. Sequencing was performed on PBMCs, taken before TCRalphabeta/CD19-depleted stem cell transplant. Source of these receptors: a boy less than two years old with acute myeloid leukemia, due to receive a stem cell transplant.

This clonotype was counted many times. This chain links TRBV18 with TRBJ1-4; TRBD1 matches at 7 bases. Unmatched junction bases numbered 6, after V lost 3 bases and J lost 5 bases. The CDR3 runs 15 residues. Per the germline V gene, CDR1 is KGHSH and CDR2 is LQKENI. The DNA for the CDR3 is TGTGCCAGCTCACCGATTGGGACAGACAATGAAAAACTGTTTTTT. It codes for CASSPIGTDNEKLFF.

This clonotype has a count of ten or more. This sequence joins TRBV4-3 and TRBJ2-7, with 7 bases aligning to TRBD1. The CDR3 is made up of 14 amino acids. V dropped 3 bases and J dropped 6; count of bases not matched to a gene: 8. Germline values: CDR1 LGHNA, CDR2 YSLEER. The CDR3 sequence is CASSHSTGSREQYF. The DNA for the CDR3 is TGCGCCAGCAGCCATTCGACAGGGAGTCGCGAGCAGTACTTC.

This clonotype was recorded at least ten times. The genes are TRBV7-2 and TRBJ2-4, with D maybe TRBD2 (7 bases). Per germline, CDR1 SGHTA and CDR2 FQGNSA. Trimming took off 2 bases at V and 0 bases at J, with 11 bases between the two ends. The CDR3 contains 16 residues. The CDR3 sequence: CASSLWGGIAKNIQYF. In nucleotides, the CDR3 is TGTGCCAGCAGCTTATGGGGGGGCATAGCCAAAAACATTCAGTACTTC.

On this clonotype: With a much larger clone just one base away, this may be a read error. The rearrangement joins TRBV7-7 to TRBJ2-5; a weak D match, TRBD1 (5 bases). The CDR3 extends over 15 amino acids. V was shortened by 0 bases and J by 0 bases, with 8 bases between the two germline ends. Germline-derived CDR1 and CDR2 are SSHAT and FNYEAQ (reference sequence). The CDR3 reads CASSLAIGDQETQYF. The CDR3, as DNA: TGTGCCAGCAGCTTAGCGATAGGGGACCAAGAGACCCAGTACTTC.

The genes are TRBV20-1 and TRBJ2-2; 10 nucleotides line up with TRBD2. The CDR3 has 17 amino acids. Germline V gene sequence: CDR1 DFQATT, CDR2 SNEGSKA (reference sequence). V shed 3 bases, J shed 0 bases, and the junction held 7 bases outside the gene matches. CDR3 protein: CSARVPGLAPNTGELFF. CDR3 nucleotide sequence: TGCAGTGCTAGGGTTCCGGGACTAGCGCCGAACACCGGGGAGCTGTTTTTT.

This clonotype was observed many times. The chain uses TRBV9 and TRBJ2-7; 8 nucleotides agree with TRBD2. The CDR3 loop spans 15 amino acids. Trimming took 0 bases from V and 3 from J; bases not matched to a gene: 5. Per germline, CDR1 SGDLS and CDR2 YYNGEE. CDR3 nucleotide sequence: TGTGCCAGCAGCGTAGGTCCTAGCGGGCTCTACGAGCAGTACTTC. As protein: CASSVGPSGLYEQYF. The full variable domain, in which reference TRBV9 and TRBJ2-7 provide the parts outside the CDR3, is DSGVTQTPKHLITATGQRVTLRCSPRSGDLSVYWYQQSLDQGLQFLIQYYNGEERAKGNILERFSAQQFPDLHSELNLSSLELGDSALYFCASSVGPSGLYEQYFGPGTRLTVT.

In this sample, this clonotype turned up many times. V is TRBV28 and J is TRBJ1-5, with 9 bases matching TRBD1. The V gene end was trimmed by 5 bases and the J gene end by 6 bases; junction bases not matched to a gene: 5. The CDR3 runs 14 residues. Germline values: CDR1 MDHEN, CDR2 SYDVKM. The CDR3 bases are TGTGCCAGCAGTACCCCACAGGGGGCTCAGCCCCAGCATTTT. Protein sequence: CASSTPQGAQPQHF.

This clonotype was seen only a few times. The chain employs TRBV20-1 and TRBJ1-5, with a tentative D call TRBD1 (5 bases). Germline CDR1 and CDR2: DFQATT and SNEGSKA (reference sequence). V lost 1 base and J lost 0, with 13 bases in between. The CDR3 is made up of 16 amino acids. CDR3 residues: CSARVGGRISNQPQHF. The CDR3 DNA reads TGCAGTGCTAGAGTTGGGGGAAGAATTAGCAATCAGCCCCAGCATTTT.

This clonotype was detected ten times or more. The chain employs TRBV24-1 and TRBJ2-7; D may be TRBD1 (6 bases). The CDR3 has 14 residues. Trimming took 3 bases from V and 0 from J, leaving 8 bases between them. Germline assignment: CDR1 KGHDR and CDR2 SFDVKD. The CDR3, as DNA: TGTGCCACCAGTGATGGGGGCAGCTCCTACGAGCAGTACTTC. As protein: CATSDGGSSYEQYF.

In this sample, this clonotype turned up a few times. CDR3 region: CSARGRLNTEAFF. Written as DNA, the CDR3 is TGCAGTGCTAGAGGACGGCTGAACACTGAAGCTTTCTTT. The chain uses TRBV20-1 and TRBJ1-1; no clear D. Germline V gene sequence: CDR1 DFQATT, CDR2 SNEGSKA (reference sequence). CDR3 length: 13 amino acids. V gave up 1 base and J gave up 0 bases, with 6 bases separating them.

In its sample, this clonotype was seen many times. This chain uses TRBV5-1 with TRBJ2-7, with D possibly being TRBD1 (5 bases). From germline, CDR1 is SGHRS and CDR2 YFSETQ. Trimming removed 0 bases from V and 6 bases from J, with 13 bases in between. The CDR3 has 14 amino acids. DNA of the CDR3: TGCGCCAGCAGCTTGGAAGGCAGGGCCTCCGAGCAGTACTTC. Amino acids: CASSLEGRASEQYF. The variable domain in full, with the rest retrieved from reference TRBV5-1 and TRBJ2-7, is KAGVTQTPRYLIKTRGQQVTLSCSPISGHRSVSWYQQTPGQGLQFLFEYFSETQRNKGNFPGRFSGRQFSNSRSEMNVSTLELGDSALYLCASSLEGRASEQYFGPGTRLTVT.

In its sample, this clonotype was seen many times. CDR3 residues: CASSYGTSGRKEQFF. Here the CDR3 DNA reads TGTGCCAGCAGTTATGGGACTAGCGGGAGGAAGGAGCAGTTCTTC. This chain uses TRBV6-5 with TRBJ2-1, with 15 bases matching TRBD2. The V segment lost 3 bases and the J segment 10 bases; nucleotides outside the gene matches: 4. The germline V gene encodes CDR1 MNHEY and CDR2 SVGAGI. The CDR3 has 15 residues.